This T cell receptor (beta chain) was recorded in a study of T cell responses to AZD1222 COVID-19 vaccine (dated by TCRdb to the early 2020s). About the study as a whole: AZD1222 recipients with second doses at about 4 weeks or about 12 weeks were pooled, because spike-specific TCR depth and breadth did not differ between schedules. Trial participants were enrolled by age into subgroups of 18-55, 56-69 and 70-plus years, and around 150, 28 and 57 TCR-sequenced participants, respectively, were included in these subgroups. A total of 240 or so trial participants underwent TCR sequencing, of whom about 210 had received two doses of AZD1222 and roughly 26 had received two doses of the MenACWY control vaccine. Overall study outcomes, separate from this receptor: No day 14 peak-response samples were available, so repertoires were characterized only after the peak T cell response. Participants were mostly white British and included more females than males, and it was suggested by the authors that clonal diversity may have been underestimated. A significant rise in spike-specific TCR breadth and depth was observed after two AZD1222 doses relative to day 0 and relative to MenACWY recipients. Conclusions about previously exposed vaccinees are limited, since just a handful of AZD1222 recipients were seropositive for SARS-CoV-2 at baseline. The 56-69-year group was small, and its depth increase did not reach significance, likely because of low power. Nearly half of unique spike-specific TCRs reportedly recognized epitopes outside regions mutated in the B.1.351 and B.1.1.7 variants. CD4 TCRs associated with the vaccine covered the entire spike protein, and the dominant responses were in regions 160-218 and 743-854.

As concerns this clone: Its antigen remains unidentified. No much larger clonotype is one base removed from it; base qualities were not supplied.

Reading the germline V gene gives CDR1 SGHRS and CDR2 YFSETQ. Reading from cysteine to phenylalanine, the CDR3 counts 19 amino acids. Here the CDR3 DNA is all that survives: 57 bases in frame from base 1. Trimming at the junction amounts to 4 bases on V and 0 bases on J, and the germline ends lie 23 bases apart. The CDR3 regions of human TCRbeta chains were analyzed by immunosequencing. The authors' analysis ran thus. TCRs in the repertoires were compared against a reference library of SARS-CoV-2-specific TCRs that had been generated with the MIRA antigen-specificity platform. Breadth meant the fraction of unique TCRs that were SARS-CoV-2-associated, whereas depth meant the fraction of total T cells that were SARS-CoV-2-associated. Using the MIRA data, every spike-specific TCR was mapped to the spike region that the TCR reacted to and assigned to either a CD4 or a CD8 class. Log10-transformed breadth and depth values were compared by one-way ANOVA with Sidak's multiple comparisons tests. In its TCRdb copy, this immuneACCESS table keeps in-frame sequences only and misses some clones. Where compared with another copy, unresolved V genes explain less than half of these, and the others have no known cause. From that table come the V and J calls and clone size; the DNA was used to work out D and trimming. For this sample the table gives over 90,000 clones, of which 91% were detected only once. The ten largest clones take up around 45% of the sample.

In the paper's terms, the time point label means: baseline before first vaccination. Vaccinee samples came from UK trials COV001 and COV002, including a single-blind randomized controlled phase 2/3 trial of AZD1222 (ChAdOx1 nCoV-19) in healthy adults. For TCRbeta chain sequencing, PBMC samples were collected from trial participants at day 0 and at day 28 after the second dose. The V gene is TRBV5-1 and the J gene is TRBJ1-5, with a weak D call of TRBD1 (5 bases match). Material: peripheral blood, obtained on day 0 of AZD1222 vaccination. The clonotype was recovered from an adult in good health. The CDR3 amino acid sequence is: CASSQRDLNPHYSNQPQHF. Read as DNA, the sequence is TGCGCCAGCAGCCAAAGGGACTTAAACCCCCATTATAGCAATCAGCCCCAGCATTTT.